The subject of this entry is one TCR beta chain. This sample is part of a study of blood T cell repertoires in COVID-19. Across the whole study: There were acute and convalescent COVID-19 samples, and they came from the United States, Italy and Spain. Nucleic acid was either cDNA or gDNA, and it came from T cells, B-cell-depleted T cells, or PBMCs.

J was trimmed by 13 bases and V by 7 bases; bases with no gene match: 11. Germline loops: CDR1 MDHEN, CDR2 SYDVKM. There are 14 residues in the CDR3. Methods used by the authors: Reference gene primer amplification gave estimated nucleated cell counts. Some clones are missing from TCRdb's copy, which holds only in-frame ones; the method was immunoSEQ multiplex PCR. V and J calls and clone size come straight from that table; D and trimming were deduced from the DNA. The sample contains 250,000 to 300,000 clones, about nine tenths of which appear only once. The origin of this receptor is a woman in her sixties with acute or convalescent COVID-19. Sample: peripheral blood. This chain uses TRBV28 with TRBJ1-6, with 9 bases lining up with TRBD1. CDR3 nucleotide sequence: TGTGCCAGCACTCGGACAGGGGCTTCAATGCCCCTCCACTTT. The encoded protein is CASTRTGASMPLHF.